Each of the 32 T cell receptor beta chains below was sequenced from the same sample in a study of glioma-infiltrating T cells. TCR alpha and beta CDR3 regions were amplified from RNA using iRepertoire nested multiplex PCR. Via MiXCR, TCRdb re-called the multiplex PCR reads, giving one row per CDR3 protein. The sample has approximately 400,000 distinct CDR3 sequences; less than 50% are singletons. The sequencing input was glioma tissue, nonneoplastic brain tissue, or PBMCs (not recorded which). These receptors all stem from a human donor with low-grade glioma or glioblastoma, undergoing nonglioma brain surgery, or in good health (not recorded which).

To note about this clonotype: Being one base from a much bigger clone, this may be a read error. This sequence joins TRBV27 and TRBJ1-5; 8 nucleotides align to TRBD1. The CDR3 contains 15 residues. The germline V gene encodes CDR1 MNHEY and CDR2 SMNVEV (reference sequence). The CDR3 nucleotides read TGTGCCAGCAGTTTTTTGGGACAGGCTGATCAGTCCCAGCATTTT. Amino acids: CASSFLGQADQSQHF.

The chain combines TRBV6-2 or TRBV6-3 with TRBJ2-1; weak D call: TRBD2 (6 bases). This CDR3 spans 16 amino acids. Germline lookup yields CDR1 MNHEY and CDR2 SVGEGT. V lost 1 base and J 3 bases, leaving 13 bases between the germline ends. CDR3 sequence: CASSYFSGGVYNEQFF. Written as DNA, the CDR3 is TGTGCCAGCAGTTACTTTAGCGGAGGGGTCTACAATGAGCAGTTCTTC.

This clonotype was seen ten or more times. The chain employs TRBV7-9 and TRBJ1-5, with a weak D call TRBD1 (5 bases). V lost 6 bases and J lost 1, with 7 bases in between. Per the germline V gene, CDR1 is SEHNR and CDR2 is FQNEAQ (reference sequence). The CDR3 runs 13 residues. The CDR3 DNA reads as TGTGCCAGCAGTTGGGACAGCAATCAGCCCCAGCATTTT. As protein: CASSWDSNQPQHF.

This clonotype was counted between two and nine times. The chain is built from TRBV7-2 and TRBJ1-1; D gene unclear. With 3 bases removed from V and 3 bases from J, the gap between germline ends came to 8 bases. The CDR3 has 13 residues. Germline values: CDR1 SGHTA, CDR2 FQGNSA. CDR3 DNA: TGTGCCAGCAGCTTTTTTATCCACACTGAAGCTTTCTTT. Its protein product is CASSFFIHTEAFF.

The table lists this clonotype with a count of one. This chain uses TRBV27 with TRBJ1-1, with TRBD1 identical over 9 bases. CDR3 length equals 16 residues. Germline CDR1 and CDR2: MNHEY and SMNVEV (reference sequence). V lost 5 bases and J lost 0; bases outside the gene matches: 7. The DNA for the CDR3 is TGTGCCAGCAGTCGCTCAACAGGGGGCATGAACACTGAAGCTTTCTTT. This codes for CASSRSTGGMNTEAFF.

This clonotype was detected a few times. Mismatch with germline at one junction end may stem from a read error. The rearrangement links TRBV7-7 to TRBJ2-1, with TRBD2 identical over 13 bases. This CDR3 region has 14 residues. The germline gives CDR1 SSHAT, CDR2 FNYEAQ (reference sequence). The CDR3 sequence is CASSNGLAGDEQFF. The CDR3, as DNA: TGTGCTAGCAGCAATGGACTAGCGGGAGATGAGCAGTTCTTC.

This clonotype was observed many times. The J gene is TRBJ2-1, the V gene TRBV20-1; 8 nucleotides agree with TRBD2. CDR3 length equals 13 residues. J gave up 10 bases and V 5 bases, and 10 bases lay outside the gene matches. The germline V gene encodes CDR1 DFQATT and CDR2 SNEGSKA (reference sequence). CDR3 loop: CSASGGLAGEQFF. CDR3 DNA sequence: TGCAGTGCTTCGGGCGGGTTAGCGGGAGAGCAGTTCTTC.

This clonotype has ten or more counts. This chain connects TRBV6-6 to TRBJ2-7; D is ambiguous. The V end was cut by 0 bases, the J end by 7 bases, with 10 bases between. This CDR3 has 13 residues. From germline, CDR1 is MNHNY and CDR2 SVGAGI (reference sequence). CDR3 in DNA: TGTGCCAGCAGTTACTCGGGATCACGTGAGCAGTACTTC. Translation: CASSYSGSREQYF.

A few counts support this clonotype. The V call is TRBV28, the J call TRBJ2-3; possibly TRBD2 for D (5 bases). V was clipped by 2 bases and J by 1 base, with 22 bases between them. Germline-derived CDR1 and CDR2 are MDHEN and SYDVKM. The CDR3 covers 19 residues. CDR3 bases: TGTGCCAGCAGTTTACCAGGATACTCGGGGAAGCGAGGCACAGATACGCAGTATTTT. This codes for CASSLPGYSGKRGTDTQYF.

This rearrangement joins TRBV5-1 to TRBJ1-5, with D maybe TRBD1 (6 bases). Germline V gene data show CDR1 as SGHRS and CDR2 as YFSETQ. The CDR3 spans 15 residues. The ends were cut back, 0 bases at V and 5 bases at J, with 12 bases in the middle. The CDR3 here is CASSLVAGEDQPQHF. The CDR3 nucleotides are TGCGCCAGCAGCTTGGTGGCAGGGGAGGATCAGCCCCAGCATTTT. The entire variable domain, with the rest obtained from reference TRBV5-1 and TRBJ1-5, is as follows: KAGVTQTPRYLIKTRGQQVTLSCSPISGHRSVSWYQQTPGQGLQFLFEYFSETQRNKGNFPGRFSGRQFSNSRSEMNVSTLELGDSALYLCASSLVAGEDQPQHFGDGTRLSIL.

Concerning this clonotype itself: Possible read error: a much larger clone is one base away. The rearrangement uses TRBV6-2 or TRBV6-3 and TRBJ2-1; D is unclear. The ends were cut back, 0 bases at V and 6 bases at J, with 15 bases in the middle. This CDR3 region has 16 residues. Germline CDR1 and CDR2: MNHEY and SVGEGT. The CDR3: CASSYSRLQCANEQFF. In DNA form, the CDR3 reads TGTGCCAGCAGTTACTCCCGGTTGCAGTGTGCCAATGAGCAGTTCTTC.

The J gene is TRBJ1-2, the V gene TRBV29-1, with D unclear. CDR1 is SQVTM, CDR2 ANQGSEA, per germline. The CDR3 loop spans 12 amino acids. V was clipped by 7 bases and J by 3 bases, with 12 bases between them. CDR3 loop: CSAQGDDYGYTF. The CDR3 DNA is TGCAGCGCCCAAGGTGATGACTATGGCTACACCTTC.

This clonotype has just a few counts. The final CDR3 position lacks the conserved phenylalanine or tryptophan, pointing to a likely read error. This rearrangement joins TRBV6-5 to TRBJ2-1; the D gene is possibly TRBD2 (5 bases). Trimming took off 6 bases at V and 7 bases at J, with 16 bases between the two ends. Germline V gene sequence: CDR1 MNHEY, CDR2 SVGAGI. The CDR3 is made up of 14 amino acids. CDR3: CASRYNPTRNEQFL. The CDR3 coding sequence is TGTGCCAGCAGGTACAACCCCACTAGGAATGAGCAGTTCCTC.

This clonotype was counted once. This could be a read error, since a much larger clone is one nucleotide away. The chain uses TRBV28 and TRBJ2-3; tentatively, D is TRBD1 or TRBD2 (5 bases each). The CDR3 is 14 residues long. CDR1 is MDHEN, CDR2 SYDVKM, per germline. For the CDR3, the DNA is TGTGCCAGCAAGGCGGGCTGGGGCACATATACGCAGTATTTT. It codes for CASKAGWGTYTQYF.

About this clonotype: Given a much more abundant clone one base away, this may be a read error. J is TRBJ2-7 and V is TRBV28; 9 nucleotides line up with TRBD1. The J segment lost 7 bases and the V segment lost 7 bases, leaving 14 bases of the junction unmatched. In germline, CDR1 is MDHEN, CDR2 SYDVKM. The CDR3 length is 15 residues. The CDR3 region has the DNA TGTGCCAGCACTCTTTATGGGACAGGGAGGAATGAGCAGTACTTC. This encodes CASTLYGTGRNEQYF. The entire variable domain, with the rest obtained from reference TRBV28 and TRBJ2-7, is as follows: DVKVTQSSRYLVKRTGEKVFLECVQDMDHENMFWYRQDPGLGLRLIYFSYDVKMKEKGDIPEGYSVSREKKERFSLILESASTNQTSMYLCASTLYGTGRNEQYFGPGTRLTVT.

The rearrangement uses TRBV19 and TRBJ2-1, with TRBD2 matching over 9 bases. The germline V gene encodes CDR1 LNHDA and CDR2 SQIVND (reference sequence). The CDR3 consists of 13 residues. The junction had 13 bases not matched to a gene; V was cut back by 6 bases and J by 16 bases. The CDR3 nucleotides read TGTGCCAGTAGCCCATTAGCGGGAGCCCGTTATTTCTTC. Amino acids: CASSPLAGARYFF.

The CDR3 DNA follows: TGCGCCAGCAGCTCTCCTAGCGGATCCGGAAGGGAGACCCAGTACTTC. Amino acid sequence: CASSSPSGSGRETQYF. This sequence joins TRBV4-1 and TRBJ2-5; 7 bases line up with TRBD2. Germline lookup yields CDR1 MGHRA and CDR2 YSYEKL. The CDR3 spans 16 residues. V gave up 5 bases and J gave up 5 bases; unmatched junction bases: 14.

Of note for this clonotype: A junction end diverges from the germline sequence, so it may reflect a read error. The rearrangement joins TRBV12-3 or TRBV12-4 to TRBJ2-3, with D possibly being TRBD2 (5 bases). The CDR3 is made up of 15 amino acids. The CDR3 sequence is CASSASSPSTYTQYF. In nucleotides, the CDR3 is TGTGCCAGCAGTGCCTCAAGTCCTAGCACATATACGCAGTATTTT.

The V and J genes are TRBV7-9 and TRBJ2-3, with 9 positions matching TRBD2. This CDR3 is 15 amino acids long. V was pared by 10 bases and J by 1 base, with 9 bases of the junction left unmatched. CDR1 is SEHNR and CDR2 is FQNEAQ in the germline V gene (reference sequence). CDR3 in DNA: TGTGCCATCAGGGATAGCGGGAGACGCACAGATACGCAGTATTTT. This sequence encodes CAIRDSGRRTDTQYF.

The sample holds a few counts of this clonotype. This may come from a read error, since a much larger clone is one base off. The rearrangement joins TRBV6-1 to TRBJ1-2, with a weak D call TRBD1 (5 bases). The CDR3 has 12 residues. V shed 9 bases and J shed 2 bases, with 10 bases lying between them. Germline V lookup: CDR1 MNHNS, CDR2 SASEGT. CDR3 loop: CARGSGNYGYTF. CDR3 DNA sequence: TGTGCCAGAGGATCAGGGAACTATGGCTACACCTTC.

The chain links TRBV7-8 to TRBJ1-2; D might be TRBD1 (6 bases). Trimming removed 5 bases at V and 5 bases at J, with 12 bases between. Germline assignment: CDR1 SGHVS and CDR2 FQNEAQ. This CDR3 contains 13 residues. The CDR3 DNA follows: TGTGCCAGCAGCACCTGGACAGCTTATGGCTACACCTTC. This encodes CASSTWTAYGYTF.

The chain is built from TRBV28 and TRBJ2-3; D is ambiguous. Per the germline V gene, CDR1 is MDHEN and CDR2 is SYDVKM. This CDR3 has 16 residues. V was trimmed by 5 bases and J by 3 bases, leaving 18 bases between them. CDR3 coding DNA: TGTGCCAGCAGTCCCATAGGTTATAGGGTTACAGATACGCAGTATTTT. This sequence encodes CASSPIGYRVTDTQYF.

This clonotype was counted many times. The J gene is TRBJ1-2, the V gene TRBV28, with D tentatively TRBD1 (6 bases). V shed 10 bases and J shed 5 bases, with 17 bases lying between them. The CDR3 length is 13 residues. Germline loops: CDR1 MDHEN, CDR2 SYDVKM. The CDR3 is CAIATGPDYGYTF. In nucleotides, the CDR3 is TGTGCCATCGCGACAGGCCCGGATTATGGCTACACCTTC.

Comments on this clonotype: The junction departs from germline at one end; a sequencing error may be responsible. This rearrangement joins TRBV20-1 to TRBJ2-3; a weak D match, TRBD2 (5 bases). Germline V CDR1 and CDR2: DFQATT, SNEGSKA (reference sequence). This CDR3 is built from 15 residues. DNA of the CDR3: TGCAGTGCTTCCCCCGGACTGCTTATCACAGATACGCGGTATTTT. Its translation is CSASPGLLITDTRYF.

This clonotype was recorded a few times. The J gene is TRBJ2-3, the V gene TRBV5-4, with TRBD1 matching over 11 bases. Germline V lookup: CDR1 SGHNT, CDR2 YYREEE (reference sequence). The trim removed 0 bases at V and 2 bases at J, leaving 5 bases unmatched. This CDR3 has 17 amino acids. In DNA, the CDR3 is TGTGCCAGCAGCTTGGGGGGACAGGGGGTGAACACAGATACGCAGTATTTT. Amino acid sequence: CASSLGGQGVNTDTQYF.

V is TRBV28 and J is TRBJ1-1; D remains unclear. This CDR3 region has 16 residues. Trimming took 6 bases from V and 2 from J, leaving 19 bases between them. Germline CDR1 and CDR2: MDHEN and SYDVKM. The CDR3 DNA follows: TGTGCCAGCAGCCCTCCTCGGCGGCAATACAACACTGAAGCTTTCTTT. This gives the protein CASSPPRRQYNTEAFF.

There are many counts of this clonotype. CDR3 in amino acids: CASSFNSFGGTDTQYF. CDR3 DNA: TGTGCCAGCAGTTTTAATTCTTTTGGTGGGACAGATACGCAGTATTTT. This chain joins TRBV27 and TRBJ2-3, with unresolved D. Germline V gene sequence: CDR1 MNHEY, CDR2 SMNVEV (reference sequence). The CDR3 covers 16 residues. V was pared by 3 bases and J by 3 bases, with 16 bases between.

This clonotype was picked up many times. The chain joins TRBV28 to TRBJ2-1, with D tentatively TRBD2 (5 bases). The CDR3 sequence is 16 residues long. CDR1 is MDHEN, CDR2 SYDVKM, per germline. V lost 5 bases and J 4 bases, leaving 18 bases between the germline ends. CDR3 DNA sequence: TGTGCCAGCAGTCCCACTCCGGGATCACAATACAATGAGCAGTTCTTC. Translated: CASSPTPGSQYNEQFF.

To note about this clonotype: One end of the junction does not line up with germline, which may come from a read error. This chain joins TRBV4-2 and TRBJ2-1; 8 nucleotides line up with TRBD2. Germline-derived CDR1 and CDR2 are LGHNA and YNFKEQ. The CDR3 totals 15 residues. In DNA, the CDR3 is TGTGCCAGCAGCCAAGATTCGGGGGGGGGCAATGAGAAGTTCTTC. Its protein product is CASSQDSGGGNEKFF.

This clonotype was found a few times. The chain couples TRBV7-8 to TRBJ1-1; no firm D call. The CDR3 totals 15 residues. CDR1 is SGHVS, CDR2 FQNEAQ, per germline. The V end lost 4 bases, the J end lost 2 bases, and 14 bases lay between the germline ends. The CDR3 DNA sequence: TGTGCCAGCAGCTATGGACGGACGTTAAACACTGAAGCTTTCTTT. Residues: CASSYGRTLNTEAFF.

This clonotype was counted at least ten times. This chain uses TRBV28 with TRBJ2-3, with a tentative D call TRBD2 (5 bases). There are 16 residues in the CDR3. CDR1 and CDR2 (germline): MDHEN, SYDVKM. With 5 bases removed from V and 0 bases from J, the gap between germline ends came to 15 bases. DNA for the CDR3: TGTGCCAGCAGTCATTATCGGGGATATAGCACAGATACGCAGTATTTT. Protein: CASSHYRGYSTDTQYF.

The chain joins TRBV3-1 to TRBJ1-1; TRBD1 might be the D (6 bases). Germline CDR1 and CDR2: LGHDT and YNNKEL (reference sequence). The V end was cut by 2 bases, the J end by 4 bases, with 14 bases between. This CDR3 has 15 residues. CDR3 loop: CASSQPSTGATEAFF. In nucleotides, the CDR3 is TGTGCCAGCAGCCAACCCTCGACAGGAGCCACTGAAGCTTTCTTT.